A single sample is the source of the 31 T cell receptor beta chains below, sequenced in a study of vaccination and CD4 T cells after COVID-19. These receptors have no known antigen. The treatment here: approximately nine-day PBMC culture with coronavirus spike peptide pools or control peptides (ViraFEST assay). The Oncomine TCR Beta short-read assay generated sequence data from the DNA of cultured CD4+ T cells. TCRdb re-analysed the PCR reads in MiXCR, keeping a single row per CDR3 protein. The table includes 12,000 or so distinct CDR3 sequences, approximately 57% detected once. Sequencing input: CD4+ T cells from blood, cultured in vitro. These receptors were taken from a human donor who had recovered from COVID-19.

V and J are TRBV19 and TRBJ1-1; D is uncertain. Per germline, CDR1 LNHDA and CDR2 SQIVND (reference sequence). The CDR3 consists of 12 residues. V lost 8 bases and J lost 3, with 10 bases in between. The CDR3 DNA follows: TGTGCCAGTCGACTTGGGGACACTGAAGCTTTCTTT. Encoded protein: CASRLGDTEAFF.

This clonotype has just a few counts. The rearrangement links TRBV6-1 to TRBJ1-6; 7 bases fit TRBD1. J was trimmed by 6 bases and V by 4 bases; bases with no gene match: 0. The CDR3 contains 13 residues. Per germline, CDR1 MNHNS and CDR2 SASEGT. The CDR3 here is CASSGDSNSPLHF. The CDR3 DNA is TGTGCCAGCAGTGGGGACAGTAATTCACCCCTCCACTTT.

The rearrangement joins TRBV7-2 to TRBJ1-5; D is unresolved. Germline loops: CDR1 SGHTA, CDR2 FQGNSA. This CDR3 is built from 13 residues. V was shortened by 5 bases and J by 6 bases, with 11 bases between the two germline ends. CDR3 bases: TGTGCCAGCAGCCCACAAGCGATTCAGCCCCAGCATTTT. As protein: CASSPQAIQPQHF.

This clonotype occurred a few times. The chain uses TRBV7-3 and TRBJ1-5; no reliable D call. The CDR3 is made up of 11 amino acids. V dropped 3 bases and J dropped 10 bases, with 7 bases sitting between them. The germline V gene encodes CDR1 SGHTA and CDR2 FQGTGA. DNA of the CDR3: TGTGCCAGCAGCTTGGGTCACCCCCAGCATTTT. The encoded protein is CASSLGHPQHF. Full variable domain (rest looked up from reference TRBV7-3 and TRBJ1-5): GAGVSQTPSNKVTEKGKYVELRCDPISGHTALYWYRQSLGQGPEFLIYFQGTGAADDSGLPNDRFFAVRPEGSVSTLKIQRTERGDSAVYLCASSLGHPQHFGDGTRLSIL.

This clonotype has just a few counts. The chain carries TRBV20-1 and TRBJ1-1, with D possibly matching TRBD1 (5 bases). This CDR3 has 13 residues. CDR1 is DFQATT, CDR2 SNEGSKA, per germline (reference sequence). Trimming pared 6 bases from V and 1 base from J, leaving 12 bases between. CDR3 DNA: TGCAGTGCCCCAGGGCCAAGGAACACTGAAGCTTTCTTT. It codes for CSAPGPRNTEAFF.

The chain combines TRBV28 with TRBJ1-1; D is uncertain. The CDR3 spans 12 residues. The V gene's germline CDR1 is MDHEN and CDR2 SYDVKM. V was shortened by 2 bases and J by 11 bases, with 12 bases between the two germline ends. CDR3 amino acids: CASSLMRAGAFF. In nucleotides, the CDR3 is TGTGCCAGCAGTTTAATGCGGGCTGGGGCTTTCTTT.

The CDR3 bases are TGTGCCCTTTCAGGGCTTGGCTACACCTTC. Its protein product is CALSGLGYTF. The chain recombines TRBV30 with TRBJ1-2, with D possibly TRBD1 on 5 matching bases. The CDR3 runs 10 residues. From germline, CDR1 is GTSNPN and CDR2 SVGIG (reference sequence). The germline V and J ends were trimmed by 8 bases and 7 bases, with 11 bases remaining between them.

The chain links TRBV21-1 to TRBJ2-3; TRBD1, the table's D call, lacks a check against the DNA. TRBV21-1 is designated a pseudogene. The CDR3 is 18 amino acids. CDR3 sequence reads: CASSKKSGGQGGTDTQYF. The CDR3 region has the DNA TGTGCCAGCAGCAAAAAAAGCGGCGGGCAGGGGGGCACAGATACGCAGTATTTT.

The chain carries TRBV30 and TRBJ1-2; no clear D gene. The V end lost 4 bases, the J end lost 4 bases, and 19 bases lay between the germline ends. Germline assignment: CDR1 GTSNPN and CDR2 SVGIG (reference sequence). The CDR3 totals 15 residues. The CDR3 DNA sequence: TGTGCCTGGAACGACCGAAGTCCAAGGACCTATGGCTACACCTTC. This gives the protein CAWNDRSPRTYGYTF. Full variable domain (outside the CDR3, taken from reference TRBV30 and TRBJ1-2): SQTIHQWPATLVQPVGSPLSLECTVEGTSNPNLYWYRQAAGRGLQLLFYSVGIGQISSEVPQNLSASRPQDRQFILSSKKLLLSDSGFYLCAWNDRSPRTYGYTFGSGTRLTVV.

This chain joins TRBV5-1 and TRBJ1-2; 8 nucleotides align to TRBD1. Losses at the gene ends were 0 bases for V and 4 bases for J; bases not matched to a gene: 11. The CDR3 has 17 amino acids. The germline V gene encodes CDR1 SGHRS and CDR2 YFSETQ. The CDR3, as DNA: TGCGCCAGCAGCTTGGGACCCCCGGGACAGGCATTCTATGGCTACACCTTC. The encoded protein is CASSLGPPGQAFYGYTF.

The chain joins TRBV19 to TRBJ1-5, with 9 bases identical to TRBD1. CDR3 size: 16 residues. With 8 bases clipped from V and 6 bases from J, the junction kept 14 bases outside the gene matches. CDR1 and CDR2 from the germline V gene are LNHDA and SQIVND (reference sequence). Here the CDR3 reads CASSRTPGQGLQPQHF. In nucleotides, the CDR3 is TGTGCCAGTTCCAGGACACCGGGACAGGGTCTTCAGCCCCAGCATTTT. Together with reference TRBV19 and TRBJ1-5, the CDR3 gives the full variable domain: DGGITQSPKYLFRKEGQNVTLSCEQNLNHDAMYWYRQDPGQGLRLIYYSQIVNDFQKGDIAEGYSVSREKKESFPLTVTSAQKNPTAFYLCASSRTPGQGLQPQHFGDGTRLSIL.

The rearrangement links TRBV6-1 to TRBJ2-1; D unresolved. Trimming took off 0 bases at V and 0 bases at J, with 9 bases between the two ends. Germline CDR1 and CDR2: MNHNS and SASEGT. This CDR3 comprises 16 residues. CDR3 residues: CASSEANTRSYNEQFF. The CDR3 coding sequence is TGTGCCAGCAGTGAAGCGAACACCCGCTCCTACAATGAGCAGTTCTTC.

V gene TRBV11-2 combines with J gene TRBJ1-1; D is ambiguous. This CDR3 is 13 amino acids long. Trimming removed 2 bases from V and 2 bases from J, with 6 bases in between. CDR1 and CDR2 (germline): SGHAT, FQNNGV. The CDR3 region is CASSLHRNTEAFF. The CDR3, as DNA: TGTGCCAGCAGCTTACACAGAAACACTGAAGCTTTCTTT.

This sequence joins TRBV20-1 and TRBJ2-7; tentatively, D is TRBD2 (6 bases). V was pared by 4 bases and J by 4 bases, with 14 bases between. This CDR3 region has 13 residues. In germline, CDR1 is DFQATT, CDR2 SNEGSKA (reference sequence). CDR3 coding DNA: TGCAGTGCTACCCCGGGGGATCGGTACGAGCAGTACTTC. Translation gives CSATPGDRYEQYF.

J is TRBJ1-1 and V is TRBV19; TRBD1 agrees at 9 bases. V dropped 5 bases and J dropped 4; count of bases not matched to a gene: 14. The CDR3 contains 17 residues. Per germline, CDR1 LNHDA and CDR2 SQIVND (reference sequence). The CDR3 loop reads CASSPLGTGKMGTEAFF. The CDR3 nucleotides read TGTGCCAGTAGTCCGCTCGGGACAGGGAAGATGGGCACTGAAGCTTTCTTT. Combining the CDR3 with reference TRBV19 and TRBJ1-1 gives the whole variable domain DGGITQSPKYLFRKEGQNVTLSCEQNLNHDAMYWYRQDPGQGLRLIYYSQIVNDFQKGDIAEGYSVSREKKESFPLTVTSAQKNPTAFYLCASSPLGTGKMGTEAFFGQGTRLTVV.

This chain connects TRBV5-8 to TRBJ1-1, with D unclear. This CDR3 has 13 amino acids. Looked up from germline, CDR1 is SGHTS and CDR2 is YDEGEE. V was shortened by 0 bases and J by 8 bases, with 11 bases between the two germline ends. CDR3 amino acids: CASSLDGGREAFF. In DNA, the CDR3 is TGTGCCAGCAGCTTGGATGGTGGACGGGAAGCTTTCTTT.

The V and J genes are TRBV6-5 and TRBJ1-1; D might be TRBD1 (5 bases). The CDR3 spans 15 residues. Germline V gives CDR1 MNHEY, CDR2 SVGAGI. Trimming stripped 3 bases from V and 5 bases from J, with 16 bases between. The chain's CDR3 is CASSYDGQGRTEAFF. CDR3 nucleotides: TGTGCCAGCAGTTATGATGGTCAGGGACGTACTGAAGCTTTCTTT.

By share of the sample, this clonotype is large. This chain links TRBV27 with TRBJ1-2; tentatively, D is TRBD1 (5 bases). The V and J ends lost 6 bases and 8 bases respectively, with 25 bases between them. This CDR3 is 16 amino acids long. Per the germline V gene, CDR1 is MNHEY and CDR2 is SMNVEV (reference sequence). The CDR3 DNA sequence: TGTGCCAGCAGAAGCTATCTTCAGAGGACATCCACGGGCTACACCTTC. Residues: CASRSYLQRTSTGYTF.

J is TRBJ1-2 and V is TRBV2, with TRBD1 matching over 7 bases. The germline gives CDR1 SNHLY, CDR2 FYNNEI. Germline trimming cut 5 bases from V and 6 bases from J; bases unmatched to any gene: 12. The length of the CDR3 is 15 residues. The CDR3 bases are TGTGCCAGCAGTAAGTCCGGACAGGACTGGGATGGCTACACCTTC. Protein product: CASSKSGQDWDGYTF.

This chain uses TRBV12-3 or TRBV12-4 with TRBJ2-1, with 7 nucleotides matching TRBD2. This CDR3 region has 16 residues. J was trimmed by 2 bases and V by 6 bases; bases with no gene match: 10. The CDR3 here is CASSESAGDTYNEQFF. The CDR3 region has the DNA TGTGCCAGCAGCGAATCTGCGGGAGACACCTACAATGAGCAGTTCTTC.

The gene calls are TRBV6-1 and TRBJ1-5, with D tentatively TRBD1 (6 bases). V was pared by 4 bases and J by 1 base, with 11 bases between. The CDR3 has 15 residues. Per germline, CDR1 MNHNS and CDR2 SASEGT. CDR3 DNA: TGTGCCAGCAGTGTGGGGGGGGCAAGCAATCAGCCCCAGCATTTT. Amino acid sequence: CASSVGGASNQPQHF.

The chain employs TRBV14 and TRBJ1-2, with D unclear. The CDR3 spans 13 residues. Germline V CDR1 and CDR2: SGHDN, FVKESK. V lost 2 bases to trimming and J lost 8 bases, with 12 bases between them. In nucleotides, the CDR3 is TGTGCCAGCAGCCAAACGGGAGTAGGGGGCTACACCTTC. This gives the protein CASSQTGVGGYTF.

This chain joins TRBV18 and TRBJ1-1, with D tentatively TRBD1 (6 bases). Trimming took 6 bases from V and 0 from J, leaving 11 bases between them. The V gene's germline CDR1 is KGHSH and CDR2 LQKENI. The CDR3 is made up of 14 amino acids. CDR3 residues: CASSPGGLNTEAFF. CDR3 DNA: TGTGCCAGCTCGCCGGGGGGGCTGAACACTGAAGCTTTCTTT. The complete variable domain, with remaining parts taken from reference TRBV18 and TRBJ1-1, reads NAGVMQNPRHLVRRRGQEARLRCSPMKGHSHVYWYRQLPEEGLKFMVYLQKENIIDESGMPKERFSAEFPKEGPSILRIQQVVRGDSAAYFCASSPGGLNTEAFFGQGTRLTVV.

This chain uses TRBV6-1 with TRBJ1-3, with D possibly matching TRBD1 (6 bases). Germline V lookup: CDR1 MNHNS, CDR2 SASEGT. Deletions cut 6 bases from V and 5 bases from J, with 11 bases between. This CDR3 spans 13 amino acids. The CDR3 region is CASRPGQRNTIYF. The CDR3 DNA sequence: TGTGCCAGCAGACCCGGACAGAGAAACACCATATATTTT.

The rearrangement uses TRBV18 and TRBJ2-3, with D perhaps matching TRBD2 (5 bases). V was cut by 3 bases and J by 6 bases, with 10 bases left in between. CDR3 length: 13 amino acids. CDR1 and CDR2 (germline): KGHSH, LQKENI. The DNA of the CDR3 is TGTGCCAGCTCACCCCCTGGACTTGATACGCAGTATTTT. This sequence encodes CASSPPGLDTQYF.

V gene TRBV6-2 or TRBV6-3 combines with J gene TRBJ2-7; D is uncertain. Germline-derived CDR1 and CDR2 are MNHEY and SVGEGT. V was pared by 0 bases and J by 0 bases, with 12 bases between. This CDR3 has 16 amino acids. The CDR3 loop reads CASSYSDPVYSYEQYF. The DNA for the CDR3 is TGTGCCAGCAGTTACTCGGACCCTGTCTACTCCTACGAGCAGTACTTC.

The chain joins TRBV5-5 to TRBJ2-7; 11 bases are a match to TRBD2. J was trimmed by 4 bases and V by 0 bases; bases with no gene match: 3. CDR3 length: 15 amino acids. Germline-derived CDR1 and CDR2 are SGHKS and YYEKEE (reference sequence). The CDR3 DNA follows: TGTGCCAGCAGCTTGGACGGACTAGCGGGTTACGAGCAGTACTTC. It is translated as CASSLDGLAGYEQYF.

The J gene is TRBJ1-5, the V gene TRBV20-1; 10 bases agree with TRBD1. The germline V gene has CDR1 DFQATT and CDR2 SNEGSKA (reference sequence). This CDR3 is built from 15 residues. The V and J ends lost 3 bases and 2 bases, in that order; junction bases with no gene match: 4. As DNA, the CDR3 is TGCAGTGCTAGGGACAGGGGGGGAGGCAATCAGCCCCAGCATTTT. This gives the protein CSARDRGGGNQPQHF.

The sample holds a few counts of this clonotype. The genes are TRBV7-8 and TRBJ1-2; the D gene is possibly TRBD1 (5 bases). Trimming cost V 1 base and J 7 bases, with 10 bases left between them. This CDR3 region has 13 residues. Germline V gives CDR1 SGHVS, CDR2 FQNEAQ. The chain's CDR3 is CASSLVDGGGYTF. The CDR3, as DNA: TGTGCCAGCAGCTTAGTCGACGGGGGTGGCTACACCTTC. The whole variable domain, filled in from reference TRBV7-8 and TRBJ1-2, reads GAGVSQSPRYKVAKRGQDVALRCDPISGHVSLFWYQQALGQGPEFLTYFQNEAQLDKSGLPSDRFFAERPEGSVSTLKIQRTQQEDSAVYLCASSLVDGGGYTFGSGTRLTVV.

The chain uses TRBV7-2 and TRBJ2-1, with D unclear. Trimming took 5 bases from V and 4 from J, leaving 9 bases between them. This CDR3 contains 13 residues. CDR1 is SGHTA, CDR2 FQGNSA, per germline. The CDR3 region has the DNA TGTGCCAGCAGCCATCCTGAGTACAATGAGCAGTTCTTC. Encoded protein: CASSHPEYNEQFF.

This clonotype was counted a few times. Its ends do not fully match the called genes, so a read error is possible. The genes are TRBV2 and TRBJ2-7; tentative D call: TRBD2 (7 bases). The CDR3 extends over 16 amino acids. The germline CDR1 and CDR2 sequences are SNHLY and FYNNEI. CDR3 nucleotide sequence: TGTGCCAGCACCCCCGAGGGGGGGGGGCCCTCCAACGAGCAGTACTTC. This translates into CASTPEGGGPSNEQYF.